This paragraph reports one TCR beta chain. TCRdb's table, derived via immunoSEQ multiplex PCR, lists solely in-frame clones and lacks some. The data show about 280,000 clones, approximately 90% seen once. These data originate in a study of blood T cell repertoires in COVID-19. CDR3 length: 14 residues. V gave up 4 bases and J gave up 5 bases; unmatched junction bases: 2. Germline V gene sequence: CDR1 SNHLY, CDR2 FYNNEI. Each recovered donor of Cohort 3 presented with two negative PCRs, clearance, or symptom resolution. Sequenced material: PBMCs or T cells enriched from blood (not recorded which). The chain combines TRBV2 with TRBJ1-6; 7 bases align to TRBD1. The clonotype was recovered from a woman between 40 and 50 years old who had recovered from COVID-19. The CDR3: CASSGGQNNSPLHF. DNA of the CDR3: TGTGCCAGCAGTGGGGGACAGAATAATTCACCCCTCCACTTT.